These 7 T cell receptor beta chains were sequenced from one sample in a study of blood T cell repertoires in COVID-19. Assay used: immunoSEQ multiplex PCR; TCRdb lists only in-frame clones, some missing. This sample has 52,000 or so clones, with approximately 84% found just once. The sequenced material came from peripheral blood. The receptors here all came from a man aged 70 or older with active COVID-19.

In this sample, this clone turned up once. The chain is built from TRBV6-5 and TRBJ2-7; the match to TRBD1 covers 7 bases. V trimming: 6 bases; J trimming: 3 bases; junction bases outside the gene matches: 8. This CDR3 is built from 14 residues. CDR1 MNHEY and CDR2 SVGAGI come from the germline V gene. This CDR3 reads CASRGTADDYEQYF. CDR3 in DNA: TGTGCCAGCAGGGGGACAGCCGACGACTACGAGCAGTACTTC.

The rearrangement links TRBV7-2 to TRBJ2-2; D is possibly TRBD2 (5 bases). Germline V gene data show CDR1 as SGHTA and CDR2 as FQGNSA. The CDR3 is 13 residues long. The germline V and J ends were trimmed by 2 bases and 7 bases, with 8 bases remaining between them. CDR3 residues: CASSLFGDGELFF. In nucleotides, the CDR3 is TGTGCCAGCAGCTTATTCGGGGACGGGGAGCTGTTTTTT.

The V call is TRBV24-1, the J call TRBJ1-5; 11 nucleotides line up with TRBD1. The CDR3 sequence is 15 residues long. V shed 5 bases and J 5 bases; nucleotides not matched to a gene: 4. From germline, CDR1 is KGHDR and CDR2 SFDVKD. The CDR3 reads CATSGRDRGDQPQHF. In DNA, the CDR3 is TGTGCCACCAGTGGGCGGGACAGGGGGGATCAGCCCCAGCATTTT.

The chain couples TRBV4-2 to TRBJ2-7, with 7 bases that match TRBD1. Germline CDR1 reads LGHNA; CDR2 reads YNFKEQ. CDR3 length: 16 amino acids. Trimming at V came to 2 bases and at J to 3 bases, leaving 10 bases not matched to a gene. The CDR3 sequence: CASSQLSRDRGYEQYF. The CDR3 DNA follows: TGTGCCAGCAGCCAACTATCCCGGGACAGAGGCTACGAGCAGTACTTC.

V is TRBV9 and J is TRBJ2-2; 14 nucleotides align to TRBD2. The germline V gene has CDR1 SGDLS and CDR2 YYNGEE. The junction had 14 bases not matched to a gene; V was cut back by 3 bases and J by 4 bases. The CDR3 length is 20 residues. CDR3 DNA sequence: TGTGCCAGCAGCGGAGGGCTTGGGACTAGCGGGAGTCGTGCCACCGGGGAGCTGTTTTTT. Its translation is CASSGGLGTSGSRATGELFF. The entire variable domain, with the rest obtained from reference TRBV9 and TRBJ2-2, is as follows: DSGVTQTPKHLITATGQRVTLRCSPRSGDLSVYWYQQSLDQGLQFLIQYYNGEERAKGNILERFSAQQFPDLHSELNLSSLELGDSALYFCASSGGLGTSGSRATGELFFGEGSRLTVL.

This chain joins TRBV27 and TRBJ1-4; 7 bases are shared with TRBD1. The CDR3 is made up of 13 amino acids. Germline lookup yields CDR1 MNHEY and CDR2 SMNVEV (reference sequence). V gave up 2 bases and J gave up 6 bases; unmatched junction bases: 0. The CDR3 nucleotides read TGTGCCAGCAGTTTACAGGGGGATGAAAAACTGTTTTTT. This codes for CASSLQGDEKLFF.

This chain connects TRBV9 to TRBJ2-5, with 14 bases matching TRBD2. The CDR3 runs to 15 residues. The trim removed 2 bases at V and 4 bases at J, leaving 1 base unmatched. From germline, CDR1 is SGDLS and CDR2 YYNGEE. CDR3 residues: CASSVGLAGGETQYF. Here the CDR3 DNA reads TGTGCCAGCAGCGTCGGACTAGCGGGAGGAGAGACCCAGTACTTC.